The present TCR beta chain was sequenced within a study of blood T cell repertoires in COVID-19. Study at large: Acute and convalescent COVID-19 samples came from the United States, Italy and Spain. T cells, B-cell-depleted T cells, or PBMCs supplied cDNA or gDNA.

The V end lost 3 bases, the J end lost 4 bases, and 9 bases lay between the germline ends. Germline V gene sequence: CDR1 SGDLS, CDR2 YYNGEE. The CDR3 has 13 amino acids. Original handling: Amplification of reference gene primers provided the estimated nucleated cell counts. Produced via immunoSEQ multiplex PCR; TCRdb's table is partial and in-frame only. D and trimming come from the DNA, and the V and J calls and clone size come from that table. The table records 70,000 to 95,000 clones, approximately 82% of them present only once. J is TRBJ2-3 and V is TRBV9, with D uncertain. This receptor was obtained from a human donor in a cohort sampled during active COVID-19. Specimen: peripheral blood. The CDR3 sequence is CASSASVPDTQYF. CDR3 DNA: TGTGCCAGCAGCGCTAGTGTTCCAGATACGCAGTATTTT.